The source of this T cell receptor beta chain is a study of early T cells in non-severe SARS-CoV-2 infection. Study-wide context: Chains were unpaired, as sequencing was done on bulk RNA from unsorted whole blood.

Regarding the study as a whole: The matching step, a VDJdb search, favored anti-spike CD8 responses and missed private and CD4 specificities.

Germline V gives CDR1 SGHRS, CDR2 YFSETQ. The CDR3 runs to 16 residues. The V end was cut by 4 bases, the J end by 1 base, with 14 bases between. Regarding this clonotype: Its antigen is not known.

Each cDNA molecule carried a unique molecular identifier. TCRdb re-called the 5' RACE reads with MiXCR, one entry per CDR3 protein. The sample has 70,000 to 75,000 distinct CDR3 sequences, 10% to 15% seen once. The receptor comes from an adult who was a healthcare worker with PCR-confirmed SARS-CoV-2 infection or an uninfected control (not recorded which). The chain joins TRBV5-1 to TRBJ2-2, with D unresolved. The sequencing input was whole blood. Written as DNA, the CDR3 is TGCGCCAGCAGCCTATCCCTGGGAATGAACACCGGGGAGCTGTTTTTT. This sequence encodes CASSLSLGMNTGELFF.